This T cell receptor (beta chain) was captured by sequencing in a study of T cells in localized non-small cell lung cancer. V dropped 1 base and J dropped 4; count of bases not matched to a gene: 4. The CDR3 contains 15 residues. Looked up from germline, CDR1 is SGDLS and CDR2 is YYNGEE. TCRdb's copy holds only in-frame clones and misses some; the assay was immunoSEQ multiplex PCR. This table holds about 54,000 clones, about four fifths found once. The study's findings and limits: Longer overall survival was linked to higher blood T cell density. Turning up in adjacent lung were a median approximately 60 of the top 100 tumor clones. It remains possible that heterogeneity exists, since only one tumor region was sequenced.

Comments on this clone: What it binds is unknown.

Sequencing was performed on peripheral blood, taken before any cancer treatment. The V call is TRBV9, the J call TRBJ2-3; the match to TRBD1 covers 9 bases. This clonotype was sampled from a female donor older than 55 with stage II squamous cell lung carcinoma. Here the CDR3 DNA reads TGTGCCAGCAGCGTAAGGACAGGGGACGCAGATACGCAGTATTTT. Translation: CASSVRTGDADTQYF.